Each of the 8 T cell receptor beta chains below was sequenced from the same sample in a study of cytomegalovirus exposure and HLA in healthy donors. Measured with immunoSEQ multiplex PCR; TCRdb has only the in-frame clones, and not every one. Here the sample spans about 330,000 clones, approximately 90% being singletons. Sequencing was done on a sample of PBMCs. These receptors originate from a woman younger than 30 in good health and CMV-seronegative.

V is TRBV2 and J is TRBJ2-3; TRBD1 agrees at 8 bases. Germline trimming cut 5 bases from V and 2 bases from J; bases unmatched to any gene: 12. Germline CDR1 and CDR2: SNHLY and FYNNEI. This CDR3 is 17 amino acids long. The CDR3 loop is CASSHDGDQGATDTQYF. The CDR3 coding sequence is TGTGCCAGCAGTCACGACGGGGACCAGGGGGCCACAGATACGCAGTATTTT.

The gene calls are TRBV2 and TRBJ2-7, with 9 nucleotides matching TRBD1. Germline trimming cut 7 bases from V and 2 bases from J; bases unmatched to any gene: 12. The CDR3 runs 16 residues. Germline V lookup: CDR1 SNHLY, CDR2 FYNNEI. CDR3 loop: CASTQMDRGLTYEQYF. In DNA, the CDR3 is TGTGCCAGCACCCAGATGGACAGGGGATTAACCTACGAGCAGTACTTC. The whole variable domain, remainder taken from reference TRBV2 and TRBJ2-7, is EPEVTQTPSHQVTQMGQEVILRCVPISNHLYFYWYRQILGQKVEFLVSFYNNEISEKSEIFDDQFSVERPDGSNFTLKIRSTKLEDSAMYFCASTQMDRGLTYEQYFGPGTRLTVT.

The V call is TRBV15, the J call TRBJ2-5; maybe TRBD2 (5 bases). Germline V gives CDR1 LNHNV, CDR2 YYDKDF (reference sequence). Trimming cost V 5 bases and J 1 base, with 11 bases left between them. The CDR3 is 14 residues long. The CDR3 coding sequence is TGTGCCACCAGCGGGGTGGGGAGCCAAGAGACCCAGTACTTC. It translates to CATSGVGSQETQYF. The variable domain in full, completed from reference TRBV15 and TRBJ2-5, reads DAMVIQNPRYQVTQFGKPVTLSCSQTLNHNVMYWYQQKSSQAPKLLFHYYDKDFNNEADTPDNFQSRRPNTSFCFLDIRSPGLGDTAMYLCATSGVGSQETQYFGPGTRLLVL.

This chain joins TRBV23-1 and TRBJ2-7; 7 bases align to TRBD1. TRBV23-1 is treated as an ORF (open reading frame) with a function not yet certain. The CDR3 consists of 16 residues. V trimming: 8 bases; J trimming: 4 bases; junction bases outside the gene matches: 17. CDR3: CASPRDRPQVRYEQYF. CDR3 sequence (DNA): TGCGCCAGCCCTCGGGACAGACCTCAAGTCCGATACGAGCAGTACTTC.

The genes are TRBV19 and TRBJ1-2; D is possibly TRBD1 (6 bases). V lost 5 bases and J lost 3, with 10 bases in between. The CDR3 is made up of 13 amino acids. Germline values: CDR1 LNHDA, CDR2 SQIVND (reference sequence). The DNA of the CDR3 is TGTGCCAGTAGTCGACAGGCCCACTATGGCTACACCTTC. This codes for CASSRQAHYGYTF. Drawing the rest from reference TRBV19 and TRBJ1-2, the complete variable domain is DGGITQSPKYLFRKEGQNVTLSCEQNLNHDAMYWYRQDPGQGLRLIYYSQIVNDFQKGDIAEGYSVSREKKESFPLTVTSAQKNPTAFYLCASSRQAHYGYTFGSGTRLTVV.

The chain recombines TRBV4-2 with TRBJ1-1, with a tentative D call TRBD1 (5 bases). Germline V CDR1 and CDR2: LGHNA, YNFKEQ. V was shortened by 4 bases and J by 1 base, with 13 bases between the two germline ends. The CDR3 extends over 15 amino acids. The CDR3 DNA reads TGTGCCAGCAGCCCCCTAGGGGCCCCGAACACTGAAGCTTTCTTT. It is translated as CASSPLGAPNTEAFF.

The chain has TRBV14 and TRBJ1-4, with 8 positions matching TRBD1. The junction had 4 bases not matched to a gene; V was cut back by 1 base and J by 6 bases. The CDR3 runs to 15 residues. CDR1 and CDR2 from the germline V gene are SGHDN and FVKESK. The CDR3 nucleotides are TGTGCCAGCAGCCAAGTGACAGGGGAGGATGAAAAACTGTTTTTT. Translation: CASSQVTGEDEKLFF.

With regard to this clone: Other DNA sequences from this sample encode an identical CDR3 as well. The chain has TRBV2 and TRBJ2-3; 9 bases agree with TRBD1. The ends lost 6 bases at V and 1 base at J; junction bases unmatched: 2. This CDR3 comprises 14 residues. The germline CDR1 and CDR2 sequences are SNHLY and FYNNEI. The CDR3 coding sequence is TGTGCCAGCAGAGGGGACAGGGGCACAGATACGCAGTATTTT. Translation gives CASRGDRGTDTQYF.